The 28 T cell receptor beta chains given below trace back to one sample, sequenced in a study of T cell responses to AZD1222 COVID-19 vaccine. The data were produced by immunoSEQ multiplex PCR, yet TCRdb's version contains in-frame clones alone and is incomplete. The repertoire includes just over 30,000 clones, over 75% of them detected once, and roughly 15% sits in the top ten. The sample was peripheral blood, taken 28 days after the second AZD1222 dose. The receptors here all came from an adult who received the AZD1222 COVID-19 vaccine.

The chain combines TRBV25-1 with TRBJ2-2, with a possible D match to TRBD2 (7 bases). V dropped 1 base and J dropped 0 bases, with 9 bases sitting between them. Germline V gene lookup returns CDR1 MGHDK and CDR2 SYGVNS. The CDR3 sequence is 16 residues long. CDR3 bases: TGTGCCAGCAGTGAATGGGAGGGGGCGAACACCGGGGAGCTGTTTTTT. This gives the protein CASSEWEGANTGELFF.

This chain joins TRBV2 and TRBJ2-2; D unclear. In germline, CDR1 is SNHLY, CDR2 FYNNEI. CDR3 length: 10 residues. The germline V and J ends were trimmed by 1 base and 9 bases, with 0 bases remaining between them. CDR3 sequence (DNA): TGTGCCAGCAGTGAAGGGGAGCTGTTTTTT. It is translated as CASSEGELFF.

This chain connects TRBV3-1 (or the pseudogene TRBV3-2) to TRBJ1-2, with 10 nucleotides matching TRBD1. Germline CDR1 reads LGHDT; CDR2 reads YNNKEL (reference sequence). The trim removed 4 bases at V and 8 bases at J, leaving 7 bases unmatched. This CDR3 contains 14 residues. Here the CDR3 DNA reads TGTGCCAGCAGCCCGGGACAGGGGATGGCAGGCTACACCTTC. It specifies CASSPGQGMAGYTF.

The chain recombines TRBV7-9 with TRBJ1-2, with 11 bases fitting TRBD1. The CDR3 totals 16 residues. The V gene end was trimmed by 2 bases and the J gene end by 4 bases; junction bases not matched to a gene: 6. Germline CDR1 SEHNR, CDR2 FQNEAQ (reference sequence). The CDR3 bases are TGTGCCAGCAGCTTACCCCCGGGACAGGGGGTCTATGGCTACACCTTC. This translates into CASSLPPGQGVYGYTF.

The V call is TRBV30, the J call TRBJ1-5, with 7 positions matching TRBD1. CDR3 size: 13 residues. Trimming cost V 3 bases and J 7 bases; bases outside gene matches: 6. The germline V gene encodes CDR1 GTSNPN and CDR2 SVGIG (reference sequence). CDR3 bases: TGTGCCTGGAGCCGACAGGGTGGGCAGCCCCAGCATTTT. Its protein product is CAWSRQGGQPQHF.

The chain couples TRBV5-6 to TRBJ2-1; D possibly corresponds to TRBD2 (7 bases). Looked up from germline, CDR1 is SGHDT and CDR2 is YYEEEE. The CDR3 length is 16 residues. Trimming pared 2 bases from V and 1 base from J, leaving 13 bases between. CDR3 nucleotides: TGTGCCAGCAGCTTCTGGGGGCGGGGGTCCTACAATGAGCAGTTCTTC. Translation: CASSFWGRGSYNEQFF.

CDR3 DNA: TGTGCCAGCAGCTCAAGCGGAGGGTCTGGAAACACCATATATTTT. Its translation is CASSSSGGSGNTIYF. The V call is TRBV13, the J call TRBJ1-3, with no clear D. Per the germline V gene, CDR1 is PRHDT and CDR2 is FYEKMQ (reference sequence). V was pared by 4 bases and J by 1 base, with 11 bases between. This CDR3 spans 15 amino acids.

The chain uses TRBV28 and TRBJ1-2; 11 bases are a match to TRBD1. The J segment lost 3 bases and the V segment lost 5 bases, leaving 11 bases of the junction unmatched. The germline CDR1 and CDR2 sequences are MDHEN and SYDVKM. This CDR3 is built from 17 residues. The CDR3 DNA is TGTGCCAGCAGTACACCCGCTTGGACAGGGGGCCACTATGGCTACACCTTC. Translated, it gives CASSTPAWTGGHYGYTF.

This clone was seen only once. The chain is built from TRBV28 and TRBJ1-1, with D tentatively TRBD1 (5 bases). From germline, CDR1 is MDHEN and CDR2 SYDVKM. The ends were cut back, 8 bases at V and 1 base at J, with 11 bases in the middle. The CDR3 runs to 13 residues. DNA for the CDR3: TGTGCCAGCCGCAGGGAACCGAACACTGAAGCTTTCTTT. Protein sequence: CASRREPNTEAFF.

The chain has TRBV19 and TRBJ1-4, with D possibly being TRBD1 (6 bases). CDR1 and CDR2 from the germline V gene are LNHDA and SQIVND (reference sequence). This CDR3 is 14 amino acids long. The germline V and J ends were trimmed by 4 bases and 7 bases, with 13 bases remaining between them. In DNA form, the CDR3 reads TGTGCCAGTAGTAGTTTGGGGGCCGGTGAAAAACTGTTTTTT. This codes for CASSSLGAGEKLFF.

V and J are TRBV5-1 and TRBJ1-3; D is undetermined. The germline V gene has CDR1 SGHRS and CDR2 YFSETQ. The CDR3 length is 14 residues. Trimming shortened V by 4 bases and J by 3 bases, and 11 bases separated the two germline ends. The CDR3 loop is CASSAGFDGNTIYF. Here the CDR3 DNA reads TGCGCCAGCAGCGCCGGATTCGATGGAAACACCATATATTTT.

J is TRBJ2-7 and V is TRBV6-2 or TRBV6-3, with 10 bases matching TRBD1. Germline V lookup: CDR1 MNHEY, CDR2 SVGEGT. V dropped 2 bases and J dropped 0; count of bases not matched to a gene: 19. The CDR3 is made up of 21 amino acids. The CDR3 reads CASSYVVRDRGLPISSYEQYF. Written as DNA, the CDR3 is TGTGCCAGCAGTTACGTCGTCCGGGACAGGGGTCTACCCATTAGCTCCTACGAGCAGTACTTC.

The chain joins TRBV18 to TRBJ1-4, with a tentative D call TRBD1 (5 bases). Trimming shortened V by 0 bases and J by 8 bases, and 10 bases separated the two germline ends. CDR1 and CDR2 from the germline V gene are KGHSH and LQKENI. The CDR3 has 14 amino acids. The CDR3 DNA reads as TGTGCCAGCTCACCACCCAGGGCGAGGGAAAAACTGTTTTTT. As protein: CASSPPRAREKLFF.

This clone was seen only once. The J gene is TRBJ2-1, the V gene TRBV6-4; D not certain. Germline CDR1 reads MRHNA; CDR2 reads SNTAGT. The V gene lost 0 bases and the J gene lost 0 bases, with 9 bases spanning the gap. The CDR3 loop spans 16 amino acids. The CDR3 is CASSDSLSSSYNEQFF. The CDR3 bases are TGTGCCAGCAGTGACTCCTTGTCCAGCTCCTACAATGAGCAGTTCTTC.

The genes are TRBV2 and TRBJ1-5; D remains ambiguous. Trimming stripped 7 bases from V and 7 bases from J, with 17 bases between. In germline, CDR1 is SNHLY, CDR2 FYNNEI. The CDR3 covers 14 residues. CDR3 sequence: CASTNVMLGQPQHF. The CDR3, as DNA: TGTGCCAGCACAAACGTAATGTTGGGCCAGCCCCAGCATTTT.

On this clone itself: Germline is not matched at one junction end, which may reflect a read error. The V and J genes are TRBV7-7 and TRBJ1-2; TRBD1 aligns across 11 bases. This CDR3 is built from 21 residues. Per the germline V gene, CDR1 is SSHAT and CDR2 is FNYEAQ (reference sequence). The CDR3 coding sequence is TGTGCTAGCAGCTCGCACCTACCGACCGGGACAGGGGGACCGACTGGCTATGGCTACACCTTC. This codes for CASSSHLPTGTGGPTGYGYTF.

The rearrangement links TRBV6-4 to TRBJ1-2; perhaps TRBD1 as D (5 bases). Germline CDR1 reads MRHNA; CDR2 reads SNTAGT. This CDR3 region has 13 residues. V was trimmed by 6 bases and J by 4 bases, leaving 12 bases between them. In DNA form, the CDR3 reads TGTGCCAGCAGAGACAGCGCCGGCTATGGCTACACCTTC. Encoded protein: CASRDSAGYGYTF.

J is TRBJ1-6 and V is TRBV18; no clear D. The CDR3 is 12 residues long. V shed 6 bases and J shed 8 bases, with 8 bases lying between them. CDR1 and CDR2 from the germline V gene are KGHSH and LQKENI. CDR3 residues: CASSSPDSPLHF. The CDR3 DNA sequence: TGTGCCAGCTCTTCCCCTGATTCACCCCTCCACTTT.

The rearrangement links TRBV7-3 to TRBJ2-3; unclear D gene. V was clipped by 1 base and J by 6 bases, with 11 bases between them. The germline V gene encodes CDR1 SGHTA and CDR2 FQGTGA. There are 14 residues in the CDR3. This CDR3 is CASSLIGPRDTQYF. CDR3 bases: TGTGCCAGCAGCTTAATAGGGCCTAGGGATACGCAGTATTTT.

DNA of the CDR3: TGTGCCAGCACCCCCAACGGACAGGGTTACAATGAGCAGTTCTTC. Translated, it gives CASTPNGQGYNEQFF. The genes are TRBV5-6 and TRBJ2-1; 8 bases map to TRBD1. The CDR3 has 15 residues. The V gene's germline CDR1 is SGHDT and CDR2 YYEEEE. The trim removed 6 bases at V and 4 bases at J, leaving 9 bases unmatched.

The V call is TRBV25-1, the J call TRBJ2-7, with no clear D. Germline CDR1 is MGHDK and CDR2 is SYGVNS. This CDR3 is 11 amino acids long. V gave up 4 bases and J gave up 7 bases, with 8 bases separating them. The CDR3 region has the DNA TGTGCCAGCAGTGGCGCGGCGGAGCAGTACTTC. Amino acid sequence: CASSGAAEQYF.

This chain links TRBV24-1 with TRBJ2-2, with D possibly TRBD1 on 6 matching bases. The germline V and J ends were trimmed by 5 bases and 1 base, with 10 bases remaining between them. Germline-derived CDR1 and CDR2 are KGHDR and SFDVKD. The CDR3 length is 15 residues. DNA of the CDR3: TGTGCCACCAGTGTTGGCAGGGGGAACACCGGGGAGCTGTTTTTT. Translation gives CATSVGRGNTGELFF.

The chain links TRBV6-2 or TRBV6-3 to TRBJ1-5, with D hard to call. CDR3 length: 15 residues. In germline, CDR1 is MNHEY, CDR2 SVGEGT. V gave up 5 bases and J gave up 2 bases, with 13 bases separating them. The CDR3 loop is CASSPPTGGNQPQHF. CDR3 coding DNA: TGTGCCAGCAGTCCACCCACGGGAGGCAATCAGCCCCAGCATTTT.

This clone was picked up one time. The chain combines TRBV12-3 or TRBV12-4 with TRBJ2-2, with 7 bases aligning to TRBD1. V shed 5 bases and J 7 bases; nucleotides not matched to a gene: 4. This CDR3 has 13 amino acids. In DNA, the CDR3 is TGTGCCAGCAGTCTTTACAGGGGCGGGGAGCTGTTTTTT. Amino acids: CASSLYRGGELFF.

The chain uses TRBV20-1 and TRBJ1-5; TRBD1 is a possible D gene (5 bases). V lost 3 bases and J 0 bases, leaving 9 bases between the germline ends. This CDR3 has 14 residues. CDR1 is DFQATT and CDR2 is SNEGSKA in the germline V gene (reference sequence). This CDR3 is CSASSGNSNQPQHF. CDR3 nucleotide sequence: TGCAGTGCTAGTTCAGGGAATAGCAATCAGCCCCAGCATTTT.

This chain connects TRBV18 to TRBJ2-7; the D gene could be TRBD1 or TRBD2 (5 bases each). Germline CDR1 and CDR2: KGHSH and LQKENI. The CDR3 runs 14 residues. The germline V and J ends were trimmed by 3 bases and 7 bases, with 16 bases remaining between them. The DNA of the CDR3 is TGTGCCAGCTCACCGCAGCGGACACTCAGAGAGCAGTACTTC. Protein sequence: CASSPQRTLREQYF.

The rearrangement links TRBV19 to TRBJ1-3, with 8 bases that match TRBD1. V shed 5 bases and J 0 bases; nucleotides not matched to a gene: 3. CDR3 length: 15 residues. Germline loops: CDR1 LNHDA, CDR2 SQIVND (reference sequence). The chain's CDR3 is CASSVTGGSGNTIYF. The DNA of the CDR3 is TGTGCCAGTAGTGTCACAGGGGGCTCTGGAAACACCATATATTTT.

The genes are TRBV2 and TRBJ1-6; D is possibly TRBD1 (6 bases). This CDR3 contains 14 residues. Germline values: CDR1 SNHLY, CDR2 FYNNEI. Trimming took off 6 bases at V and 5 bases at J, with 11 bases between the two ends. In DNA, the CDR3 is TGTGCCAGCAGAAGGACAGTTAATAATTCACCCCTCCACTTT. Translation gives CASRRTVNNSPLHF.